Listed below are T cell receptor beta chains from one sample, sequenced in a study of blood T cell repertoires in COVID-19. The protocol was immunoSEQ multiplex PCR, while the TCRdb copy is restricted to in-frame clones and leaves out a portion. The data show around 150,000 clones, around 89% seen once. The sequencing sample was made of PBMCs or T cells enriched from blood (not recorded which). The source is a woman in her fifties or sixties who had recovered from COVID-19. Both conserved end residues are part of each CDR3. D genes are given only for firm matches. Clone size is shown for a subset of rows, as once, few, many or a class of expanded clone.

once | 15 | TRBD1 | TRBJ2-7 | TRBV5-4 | TGTGCCAGCAGCCCCTCCGGGACAGGGAGGTACGAGCAGTACTTC | CASSPSGTGRYEQYF
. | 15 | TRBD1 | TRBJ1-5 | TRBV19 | TGTGCCAGTAGTATTTCAGGGGGCCCGAGCCAGCCCCAGCATTTT | CASSISGGPSQPQHF
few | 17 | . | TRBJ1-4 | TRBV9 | TGTGCCAGCAGCCCCCGGGCAGGGGCGCGGACTAATGAAAAACTGTTTTTT | CASSPRAGARTNEKLFF
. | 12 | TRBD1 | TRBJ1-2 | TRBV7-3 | TGTGCCAGCAGCAACAGGGGGTCGGGCTACACCTTC | CASSNRGSGYTF
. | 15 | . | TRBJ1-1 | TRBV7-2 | TGTGCCAGCAGCATTATCGGGACACGTGACACTGAAGCTTTCTTT | CASSIIGTRDTEAFF
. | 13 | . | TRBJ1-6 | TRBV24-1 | TGTGCCACCTACAGGGACCCTAATTCACCCCTCCACTTT | CATYRDPNSPLHF
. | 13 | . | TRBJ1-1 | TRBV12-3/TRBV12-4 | TGTGCCAGCAGTCCAGACAGTAACACTGAAGCTTTCTTT | CASSPDSNTEAFF
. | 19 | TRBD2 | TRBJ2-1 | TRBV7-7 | TGTGCCAGCAGCCCCTGGGCCGGGACTAGCGGGGGCCAAGGCAATGAGCAGTTCTTC | CASSPWAGTSGGQGNEQFF
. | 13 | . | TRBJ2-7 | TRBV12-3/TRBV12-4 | TGTGCCAGCAGTATGGGACTCTCCTACGAGCAGTACTTC | CASSMGLSYEQYF
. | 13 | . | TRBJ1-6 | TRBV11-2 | TGTGCCAGCAGCTTAGAGGGGGCGACACCCCTCCACTTT | CASSLEGATPLHF
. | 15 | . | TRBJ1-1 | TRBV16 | TGTGCCAGCAGCCCCCGATGGGGCGGGAACACTGAAGCTTTCTTT | CASSPRWGGNTEAFF
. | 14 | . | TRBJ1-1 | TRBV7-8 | TGTGCCAGCAGCTTAGCCGGTGGTGTGACTGAAGCTTTCTTT | CASSLAGGVTEAFF
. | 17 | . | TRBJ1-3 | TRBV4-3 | TGCGCCAGCAGCCAAGGGTCCGGGATAGGCTCTGGAAACACCATATATTTT | CASSQGSGIGSGNTIYF
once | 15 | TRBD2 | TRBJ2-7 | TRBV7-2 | TGTGCCAGCAGTCCTGGACTAGCGGGGGGTGGAGAGCAGTACTTC | CASSPGLAGGGEQYF
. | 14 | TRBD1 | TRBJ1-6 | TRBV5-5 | TGTGCCAGCAGGCCCGGGACAGATAATTCACCCCTCCACTTT | CASRPGTDNSPLHF
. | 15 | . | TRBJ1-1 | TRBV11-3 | TGTGCCAGCAGCCCCCCGGGAGGGGCGAACACTGAAGCTTTCTTT | CASSPPGGANTEAFF
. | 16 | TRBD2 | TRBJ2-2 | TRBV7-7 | TGTGCTAGCAGCTTCGGCCCATCGACTAGCTCCGGGGAGCTGTTTTTT | CASSFGPSTSSGELFF
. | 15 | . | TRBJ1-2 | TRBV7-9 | TGTGCCAGCAGCTTAGACAGAGTAGTAAACTATGGCTACACCTTC | CASSLDRVVNYGYTF
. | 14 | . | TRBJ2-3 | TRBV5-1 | TGCGCCAGCAGCCCGGGGACTTTCACAGATACGCAGTATTTT | CASSPGTFTDTQYF
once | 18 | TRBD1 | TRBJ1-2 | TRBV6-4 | TGTGCCAGCAGTGACTCGCCGCTACAGGGGCCAGGTGACTATGGCTACACCTTC | CASSDSPLQGPGDYGYTF
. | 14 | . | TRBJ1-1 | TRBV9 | TGTGCCAGCAGCGTAGGCAGGGAGAACACTGAAGCTTTCTTT | CASSVGRENTEAFF
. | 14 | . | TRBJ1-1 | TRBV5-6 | TGTGCCAGCACCCCTCACCCCAGGGCCACTGAAGCTTTCTTT | CASTPHPRATEAFF
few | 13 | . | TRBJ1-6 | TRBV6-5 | TGTGCCGCGGCCAGGGAGGGGAATTCACCCCTCCACTTT | CAAAREGNSPLHF